This T cell receptor (beta chain) derives from a study of OX40 agonist ivuxolimab in advanced cancers. After removal of 7 bases from V and 4 bases from J, the junction contained 5 bases not matched to a gene. Germline assignment: CDR1 MNHNS and CDR2 SASEGT. The CDR3 totals 15 residues. A remark on this clone: Its antigen is not known.

Study-wide findings and caveats: Expanded clones tended on average to be more numerous among CD8+ T cells than CD4+.

Clones were read by immunoSEQ multiplex PCR, and TCRdb kept only the in-frame ones, dropping some. The profile shows 90,000 to 120,000 clones, 90% of them singletons. This receptor was taken from an adult with an advanced solid tumor such as melanoma, head and neck, liver or kidney cancer. The sample consisted of CD4+ or CD8+ T cells sorted from blood, taken in a trial of the OX40 agonist ivuxolimab. The chain recombines TRBV6-1 with TRBJ2-7; 15 nucleotides line up with TRBD2. CDR3: CASIGLAGGSYEQYF. CDR3 coding DNA: TGTGCCAGCATTGGACTAGCGGGAGGGTCTTACGAGCAGTACTTC.